This T cell receptor (beta chain) was recovered during a study of cytomegalovirus exposure and HLA in healthy donors (dated by TCRdb to 2017 to 2019). Regarding the study in general: The 700 or so repertoires of the first cohort and the 120 validation repertoires were produced on the same platform, according to a later analysis. The study aimed to test whether signatures of past pathogen exposure could be identified by cataloging public T cell receptors. A separate validation cohort of about 110 different subjects was used in addition to the roughly 670-subject first cohort. The study combined high-throughput TCR immunosequencing, statistical association of individual TCRs with disease status, and machine learning to predict cytomegalovirus infection status.

This clone was seen only once. This receptor's antigen is unknown. The input lacks base qualities; no much larger clone sits a single base away. General conclusions and limits of the study: Of the cluster scores, 85% to 95% were above 0 in a later analysis, which found that TCRs clustered in the first cohort also tended to co-occur in the approximately 110 validation repertoires. A few of the identified cytomegalovirus-associated TCR beta chains were confirmed in vitro to be specific for cytomegalovirus antigens. It was suggested by the authors that the approach could potentially be generalized to other disease states and immunological phenotypes. All 110 or so repertoires were used to score co-occurrence in the validation cohort in a later analysis, because that analysis had no HLA typing for the cohort. Across donors, most TCR sequences were observed very rarely, whereas some public TCRs were present in many individuals. In the study, about 150 TCR beta chains were listed as associated with cytomegalovirus. The classifier was reported to diagnose cytomegalovirus status with high specificity and sensitivity in both the original cohort and the validation cohort.

The cysteine opens and the phenylalanine closes a CDR3 of 17 amino acids. Only the CDR3 DNA is retained, 51 bases long and in frame from the first base. Trimming takes 3 bases off V and 3 bases off J; junction bases not matched to a gene: 13. For CDR1 and CDR2, the germline V gene lists SGHDT and YYEEEE. The donors were included in the validation cohort of 90 to 150 subjects, a group kept apart from the roughly 670-subject first cohort. The library was generated by the immunoSEQ multiplex PCR assay. Concerning the study's data processing: To diagnose cytomegalovirus status from the catalog of TCR beta chain sequences, a statistical classification framework was built. TCRdb carries this immuneACCESS record with in-frame sequences only. Its versions omit some clonotypes, under half of them owing to an unresolved V gene in the studies checked, with the rest unexplained. Clone size and the V and J calls come from that table; the DNA yielded D and trimming. This sample gives around 250,000 clones in total; 80% to 95% of them show up just once. The leading ten clones occupy approximately 3.1% of the sample.

Sequencing used PBMCs. This TCR was recovered from a woman aged 25 to 45 in good health and CMV-seronegative. The chain uses TRBV5-6 and TRBJ2-3; TRBD2 fits 7 bases in the junction. The base sequence is TGTGCCAGCAGCTCCTTTGGCTGGGTGCGGGAGACAGATACGCAGTATTTT. Protein translation: CASSSFGWVRETDTQYF.